The rows below give T cell receptor beta chains drawn from one sample of a study of control samples from healthy donors and cancer patients. Clones were read by immunoSEQ multiplex PCR, and TCRdb kept only the in-frame ones, dropping some. Seen here are fewer than 200,000 clones, about 94% observed once, and the top ten hold over 4%. Sequences were obtained from blood. Receptor source: a woman between 55 and 75 years old in good health. Both conserved end residues are part of each CDR3. D genes are given only for firm matches. Only part of the rows carry a size: once, few, many, or a class if the clone is expanded.

>few|TRBV24-1|TRBJ2-5|NA|14
TGTGCCACCAGTGATTCAGGTTTTGGGGAGACCCAGTACTTC
CATSDSGFGETQYF
>NA|TRBV4-3|TRBJ1-2|NA|16
TGCGCCAGCAGCCAAGAGGGGCAGGGCGGAGCTCATGGCTACACCTTC
CASSQEGQGGAHGYTF
>NA|TRBV23-1|TRBJ2-7|NA|15
TGCGCCAGTTCCACCCCCAGTAAAGAGGACTACGAGCAGTACTTC
CASSTPSKEDYEQYF
>NA|TRBV6-4|TRBJ2-1|NA|12
TGTGCCAGCAGTGACTCAACCGGAGTGCAGTTCTTC
CASSDSTGVQFF
>NA|TRBV25-1|TRBJ1-5|NA|15
TGTGCCAGCAGTGACGGGCTGTATAGCAATCAGCCCCAGCATTTT
CASSDGLYSNQPQHF
>few|TRBV5-8|TRBJ1-3|NA|16
TGTGCCAGCAGCTTGAAGCAGGGATTCTCTGGAAACACCATATATTTT
CASSLKQGFSGNTIYF
>NA|TRBV3-1/TRBV3-2|TRBJ1-1|NA|13
TGTGCCAGCAGCCAAGAGGAGGGCACTGAAGCTTTCTTT
CASSQEEGTEAFF
>NA|TRBV6-6|TRBJ1-1|NA|14
TGTGCCACCCAGGGTCAGGGGCGAAACACTGAAGCTTTCTTT
CATQGQGRNTEAFF
>NA|TRBV20-1|TRBJ1-1|NA|13
TGCAGTGCTAGTGGGTTGACGAACACTGAAGCTTTCTTT
CSASGLTNTEAFF
>NA|TRBV27|TRBJ2-2|NA|15
TGTGCCAGCAGACGAACAGGGAATGGCGCCGGGGAGCTGTTTTTT
CASRRTGNGAGELFF
>NA|TRBV3-1/TRBV3-2|TRBJ1-5|NA|16
TGTGCCAGCAGTCCGAGGCGGGGGAAGAGCAATCAGCCCCAGCATTTT
CASSPRRGKSNQPQHF
>NA|TRBV5-4|TRBJ1-2|TRBD1|14
TGTGCCAGCAGCTCGAGGGGGCGCTCCTATGGCTACACCTTC
CASSSRGRSYGYTF
>NA|TRBV6-2/TRBV6-3|TRBJ1-5|NA|15
TGTGCCAGCAGTTCGTACAGGGTTGGCGATCAGCCCCAGCATTTT
CASSSYRVGDQPQHF
>NA|TRBV9|TRBJ2-7|NA|14
TGTGCCAGCAGTAGAGGGGATGGCGACTACGAGCAGTACTTC
CASSRGDGDYEQYF
>NA|TRBV9|TRBJ2-1|NA|13
TGTGCCAGCAGCACCCCCCCGACCAATGAGCAGTTCTTC
CASSTPPTNEQFF
>NA|TRBV7-9|TRBJ1-6|NA|14
TGTGCCAGCAGCTTAGATGGGCGGCAGTCACCCCTCCACTTT
CASSLDGRQSPLHF
>NA|TRBV7-2|TRBJ1-5|NA|14
TGTGCCAGCAGCTTAGATGATTTGTATCAGCCCCAGCATTTT
CASSLDDLYQPQHF
>NA|TRBV11-2|TRBJ1-6|NA|16
TGTGCCAGCAGCGGCTATATCCAGCAATATAATTCACCCCTCCACTTT
CASSGYIQQYNSPLHF
>NA|TRBV18|TRBJ2-7|NA|15
TGTGCCAGCTCACCAGGGGGGTTCGTAGGGGGCGAGCAGTACTTC
CASSPGGFVGGEQYF
>NA|TRBV30|TRBJ1-1|NA|14
TGTGCCTGGCTACATTTCGACAGCAATCCTGAAGCTTTCTTT
CAWLHFDSNPEAFF
>NA|TRBV13|TRBJ1-5|NA|13
TGTGCCAGCAGCCTCCGAGTCAATCAGCCCCAGCATTTT
CASSLRVNQPQHF
>NA|TRBV6-5|TRBJ2-3|NA|12
TGTGCCAGCGCGGGGGCCACAGATACGCAGTATTTT
CASAGATDTQYF
>NA|TRBV2|TRBJ2-7|NA|11
TGTGCCAGCAGTACCGAATACGAGCAGTACTTC
CASSTEYEQYF
>NA|TRBV12-3/TRBV12-4|TRBJ1-6|NA|13
TGTGCCAGCAGTTTAGGGGTTTCAACACCCCTCCACTTT
CASSLGVSTPLHF
>NA|TRBV11-2|TRBJ2-1|NA|19
TGTGCCAGCAGCTTCGCTAGGTCTGGTTCCCTGGAAAATTACAATGAGCAGTTCTTC
CASSFARSGSLENYNEQFF
>NA|TRBV12-3/TRBV12-4|TRBJ2-7|NA|11
TGTGCCAGCACCTATTCCTACGAGCAGTACTTC
CASTYSYEQYF
>NA|TRBV7-2|TRBJ2-1|TRBD2|17
TGTGCCAGCAGCCCGAGAGTATCGCGGGGGGGCCACAATGAGCAGTTCTTC
CASSPRVSRGGHNEQFF
>NA|TRBV6-6|TRBJ1-2|NA|13
TGTGCCAGCAGTTACGATCAGGGCCTTGGCTACACCTTC
CASSYDQGLGYTF
>NA|TRBV7-9|TRBJ1-1|NA|13
TGTGCCAGCAGCTTAGAGGGGGGGTTTGAAGCTTTCTTT
CASSLEGGFEAFF
>NA|TRBV19|TRBJ1-5|TRBD1|16
TGTGCCAGTATGGAAAGGGGACAGGGCCCCTGGGAGCCCCAGCATTTT
CASMERGQGPWEPQHF
>NA|TRBV30|TRBJ1-2|TRBD1|14
TGTGCCTGGAGTTGGGACAGGGGTAACTATGGCTACACCTTC
CAWSWDRGNYGYTF
>NA|TRBV27|TRBJ2-3|NA|16
TGTGCCAGCAGTTCTGCTGCCACGTCGGGCAAAGATACGCAGTATTTT
CASSSAATSGKDTQYF
>NA|TRBV6-2/TRBV6-3|TRBJ2-2|TRBD2|16
TGTGCCAGCAGTAACCGACTAGCGGGGCAAACCGGGGAGCTGTTTTTT
CASSNRLAGQTGELFF
>NA|TRBV11-3|TRBJ1-1|NA|16
TGTGCCAGCAGCTTACCGGGCCTACAGAAGAACACTGAAGCTTTCTTT
CASSLPGLQKNTEAFF
>NA|TRBV5-4|TRBJ1-6|TRBD1|16
TGTGCCAGCAGCTTTGGAGACAGGGCCTATAATTCACCCCTCCACTTT
CASSFGDRAYNSPLHF
>NA|TRBV18|TRBJ1-2|NA|15
TGTGCCAGCTCACCACCTCCGGGCCAGGGATATGGCTACACCTTC
CASSPPPGQGYGYTF
>NA|TRBV7-6|TRBJ1-4|TRBD1|15
TGTGCCAGCAGCAGCAGGGACAGCGTTGAGGAAAAACTGTTTTTT
CASSSRDSVEEKLFF
>NA|TRBV18|TRBJ1-2|NA|13
TGTGCCAGCTCACCCCGGGACATGAATGGCTACACCTTC
CASSPRDMNGYTF
>NA|TRBV9|TRBJ2-1|TRBD2|17
TGTGCCAGCAGCCAATCGCTAGCGGGGGGTTCCTACAATGAGCAGTTCTTC
CASSQSLAGGSYNEQFF
>NA|TRBV13|TRBJ1-6|NA|14
TGTGCCAGCAGCCCAGGACAGTATAATTCACCCCTCCACTTT
CASSPGQYNSPLHF
>NA|TRBV5-5|TRBJ1-1|TRBD1|15
TGTGCCAGCAGCTCCAGACAGGGAGTAGATACTGAAGCTTTCTTT
CASSSRQGVDTEAFF
>few|TRBV5-6|TRBJ1-2|NA|16
TGTGCCAGCAGCTTGGCGGGTCCAGCCCAGTCCTATGGCTACACCTTC
CASSLAGPAQSYGYTF
>NA|TRBV3-1/TRBV3-2|TRBJ2-7|NA|12
TGTGCCAGCAGCCAGAACAAGTACGAGCAGTACTTC
CASSQNKYEQYF
>NA|TRBV7-7|TRBJ2-5|TRBD2|16
TGTGCCAGCAGCCGGGGGGCCAGCGGGGGGGCGGAGACCCAGTACTTC
CASSRGASGGAETQYF
>NA|TRBV11-2|TRBJ1-1|NA|15
TGTGCCAGCAGCTATGTCTATAGGGGGAACACTGAAGCTTTCTTT
CASSYVYRGNTEAFF
>NA|TRBV6-5|TRBJ1-3|NA|14
TGTGCCAGCAGTTACATGGCTGGCGGAAACACCATATATTTT
CASSYMAGGNTIYF
>once|TRBV10-3|TRBJ1-4|TRBD1|12
TGTGCCATCGGGACAGATGGTGAAAAACTGTTTTTT
CAIGTDGEKLFF
>NA|TRBV15|TRBJ1-4|NA|14
TGTGCCACCAGATCTGTGGGGACTAATGAAAAACTGTTTTTT
CATRSVGTNEKLFF
>NA|TRBV29-1|TRBJ2-6|NA|13
TGCAGCGTTGCGTCCTCGGGGGCCAACGTCCTGACTTTC
CSVASSGANVLTF
>NA|TRBV4-3|TRBJ2-7|NA|15
TGCGCCAGCAGCCAAGAGGCGACAGGAGACTACGAGCAGTACTTC
CASSQEATGDYEQYF